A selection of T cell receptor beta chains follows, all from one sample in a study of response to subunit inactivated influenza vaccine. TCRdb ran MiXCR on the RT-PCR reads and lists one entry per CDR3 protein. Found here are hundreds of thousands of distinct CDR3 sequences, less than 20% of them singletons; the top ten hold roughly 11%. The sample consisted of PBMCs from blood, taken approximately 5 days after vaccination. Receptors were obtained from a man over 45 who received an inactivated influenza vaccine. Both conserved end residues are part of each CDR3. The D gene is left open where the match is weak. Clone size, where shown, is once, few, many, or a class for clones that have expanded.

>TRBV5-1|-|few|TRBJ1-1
CASSRGGSEAFF
TGCGCCAGCAGCCGGGGGGGTTCTGAAGCTTTCTTT
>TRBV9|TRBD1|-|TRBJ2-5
CASSGGTGETQYF
TGTGCCAGCAGCGGCGGGACAGGAGAGACCCAGTACTTC
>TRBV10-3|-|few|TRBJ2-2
CAISRLVPGELFF
TGTGCCATCAGCCGACTAGTCCCCGGGGAGCTGTTTTTT
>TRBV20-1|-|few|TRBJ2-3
CSARWDSRTDTQYF
TGCAGTGCTAGATGGGACTCACGGACAGATACGCAGTATTTT
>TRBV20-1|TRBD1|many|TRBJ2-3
CSVDRGRADTQYF
TGCAGCGTCGACAGGGGGCGGGCAGATACGCAGTATTTT
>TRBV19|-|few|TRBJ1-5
CASSRVRATSNQPQHF
TGTGCCAGTAGTAGGGTCCGGGCGACGAGCAATCAGCCCCAGCATTTT
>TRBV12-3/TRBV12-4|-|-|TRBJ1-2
CASTQTGQGYTF
TGTGCCAGCACCCAAACCGGCCAGGGCTACACCTTC
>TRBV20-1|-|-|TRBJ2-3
CSASRPDTQYF
TGCAGTGCTAGCCGTCCAGATACGCAGTATTTT
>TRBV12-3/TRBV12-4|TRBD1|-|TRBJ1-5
CASSGDRITPQHF
TGTGCCAGCAGTGGGGACAGGATCACGCCCCAGCATTTT
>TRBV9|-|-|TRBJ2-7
CASTPHPRGGSSEQYF
TGTGCCAGCACCCCTCACCCCCGAGGTGGTTCGTCCGAGCAGTACTTC
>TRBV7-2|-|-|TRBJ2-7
CASSLDQLYEQYF
TGTGCCAGCAGCTTAGATCAACTCTACGAGCAGTACTTC
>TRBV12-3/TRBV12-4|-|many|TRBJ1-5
CASSLGTSNQPQHF
TGCGCCAGCAGCTTGGGGACAAGCAATCAGCCCCAGCATTTT
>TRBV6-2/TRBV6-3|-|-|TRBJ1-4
CASSRLRGADEKLFF
TGTGCCAGCAGTAGACTCAGGGGAGCGGATGAAAAACTGTTTTTT
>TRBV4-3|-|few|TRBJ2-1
CASSYQPGGVYNEQFF
TGCGCCAGCAGCTATCAACCGGGCGGGGTCTACAATGAGCAGTTCTTC
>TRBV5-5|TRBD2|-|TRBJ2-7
CASSFQAGPYEQYF
TGTGCCAGCAGCTTTCAAGCGGGACCCTACGAGCAGTACTTC
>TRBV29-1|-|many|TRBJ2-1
CSVGEGEQFF
TGCAGCGTTGGGGAAGGGGAGCAGTTCTTC
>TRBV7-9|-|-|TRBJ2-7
CASSSTNRQFYEQYF
TGTGCCAGCAGCTCGACGAACAGGCAATTCTACGAGCAGTACTTC
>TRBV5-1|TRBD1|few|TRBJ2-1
CASSLGGTVGSYNEQFF
TGCGCCAGCAGCTTGGGGGGGACAGTTGGCTCCTACAATGAGCAGTTCTTC
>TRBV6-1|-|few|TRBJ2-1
CASSEALGGTAYNEQFF
TGTGCCAGCAGTGAAGCGTTAGGTGGGACGGCATACAATGAGCAGTTCTTC
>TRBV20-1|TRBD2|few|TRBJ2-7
CSARRTSGTYEQYF
TGCAGTGCTCGGCGGACTAGCGGAACCTACGAGCAGTACTTC
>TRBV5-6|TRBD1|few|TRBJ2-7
CASSKGTVGYEQYF
TGTGCCAGCAGCAAGGGGACAGTTGGGTACGAGCAGTACTTC
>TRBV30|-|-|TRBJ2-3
CAWSRPSTDTQYF
TGTGCCTGGAGTAGACCGTCCACAGATACGCAGTATTTT
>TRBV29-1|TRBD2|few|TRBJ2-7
CSVGLAGYDEQYF
TGCAGCGTTGGACTAGCGGGGTATGACGAGCAGTACTTC
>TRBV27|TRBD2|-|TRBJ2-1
CASSSLIGLAEYFSSYNEQFF
TGTGCCAGCAGTTCTCTTATTGGACTAGCGGAATATTTTAGCTCCTACAATGAGCAGTTCTTC
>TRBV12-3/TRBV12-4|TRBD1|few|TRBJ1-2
CASSSQQGTYGYTF
TGTGCCAGCAGTTCCCAACAGGGGACCTATGGCTACACCTTC
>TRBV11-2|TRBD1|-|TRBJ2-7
CASSSNRGLGEQYF
TGTGCCAGCAGCTCAAACAGGGGGCTCGGCGAGCAGTACTTC
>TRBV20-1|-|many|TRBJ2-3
CRALGAQGTQYF
TGCAGGGCTTTGGGGGCCCAGGGTACGCAGTATTTT
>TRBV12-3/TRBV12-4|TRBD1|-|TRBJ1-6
CASRNTGGRNSPLHF
TGTGCCAGCAGGAACACAGGGGGGAGGAATTCACCCCTCCACTTT
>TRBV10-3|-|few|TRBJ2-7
CAIRQSTAYEQYF
TGTGCCATACGACAGAGTACTGCCTACGAGCAGTACTTC
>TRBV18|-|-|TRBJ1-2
CASSPPQTYGYTF
TGTGCCAGCTCACCACCGCAGACCTATGGCTACACCTTC
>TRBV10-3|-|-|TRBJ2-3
CAISEPHPDTQYF
TGTGCCATCAGTGAACCCCACCCAGATACGCAGTATTTT
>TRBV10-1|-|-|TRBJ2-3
CASSDVGQADTQYF
TGCGCCAGCAGTGATGTGGGGCAGGCGGATACGCAGTATTTT
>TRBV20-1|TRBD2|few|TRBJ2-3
CSAAPGTSDTDTQYF
TGCAGTGCTGCCCCCGGGACTAGCGACACAGATACGCAGTATTTT
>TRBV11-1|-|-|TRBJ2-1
CASSLPPGTKEPDNEQFF
TGTGCCAGCAGCTTACCTCCGGGGACAAAAGAACCCGACAATGAGCAGTTCTTC
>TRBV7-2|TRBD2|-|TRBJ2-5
CASSIAGGYQETQYF
TGTGCCAGCAGTATAGCGGGGGGGTACCAAGAGACCCAGTACTTC
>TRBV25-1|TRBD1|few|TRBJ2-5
CASSTLGTDQETQYF
TGTGCCAGCAGTACACTGGGGACAGACCAAGAGACCCAGTACTTC
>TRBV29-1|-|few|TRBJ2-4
CSVGPAAKNIQYF
TGCAGCGTCGGCCCGGCAGCCAAAAACATTCAGTACTTC
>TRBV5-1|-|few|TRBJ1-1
CASRFGTGRNTEAFF
TGCGCCAGCAGATTTGGGACGGGGAGGAACACTGAAGCTTTCTTT
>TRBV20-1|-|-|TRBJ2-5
CSAPTRGSEETQYF
TGCAGTGCTCCGACTCGGGGGTCCGAAGAGACCCAGTACTTC
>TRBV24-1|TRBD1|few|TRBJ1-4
CATSPGGGGNEKLFF
TGTGCCACCAGTCCGGGAGGGGGCGGTAATGAAAAACTGTTTTTT
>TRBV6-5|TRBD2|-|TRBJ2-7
CASSYLFGTSGSYEQYF
TGTGCCAGCAGTTACTTGTTCGGGACTAGCGGGAGCTACGAGCAGTACTTC
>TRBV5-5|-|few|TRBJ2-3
CASSRWGREADTQYF
TGTGCCAGCAGCCGTTGGGGCAGGGAGGCAGATACGCAGTATTTT
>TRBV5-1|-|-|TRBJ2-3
CASREDSVVTSTDTQYF
TGCGCCAGCAGAGAGGACAGTGTCGTTACTAGCACAGATACGCAGTATTTT
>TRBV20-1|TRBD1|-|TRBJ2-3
CSAREGGGTQYF
TGCAGTGCTAGAGAAGGGGGCGGTACGCAGTATTTT
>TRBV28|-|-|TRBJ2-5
CASTPPISQETQYF
TGTGCCAGCACCCCTCCAATATCCCAAGAGACCCAGTACTTC
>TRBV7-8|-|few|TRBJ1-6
CASSLRAGVRNSPLHF
TGTGCCAGCAGCTTAAGAGCGGGGGTTCGAAATTCACCCCTCCACTTT
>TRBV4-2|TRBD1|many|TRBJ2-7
CASSQNRLGQGMYEQYF
TGTGCCAGCAGCCAGAACCGGTTGGGACAGGGTATGTACGAGCAGTACTTC
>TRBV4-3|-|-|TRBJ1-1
CASSQSSQVDTEAFF
TGCGCCAGCAGCCAATCTTCACAGGTGGACACTGAAGCTTTCTTT
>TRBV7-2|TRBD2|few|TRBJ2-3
CASRPTSGRNADTQYF
TGTGCCAGCAGACCCACTAGCGGGAGAAATGCAGATACGCAGTATTTT
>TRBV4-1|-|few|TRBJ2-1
CASSQAGVGEQFF
TGCGCCAGCAGCCAAGCCGGGGTTGGGGAGCAGTTCTTC
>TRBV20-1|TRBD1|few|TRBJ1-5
CSAQPGTGGQPQHF
TGCAGTGCCCAACCCGGGACAGGGGGCCAGCCCCAGCATTTT
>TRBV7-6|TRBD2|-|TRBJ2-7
CASSLTSGSIQQYF
TGTGCCAGCAGCCTCACTAGCGGGAGTATTCAGCAGTACTTC
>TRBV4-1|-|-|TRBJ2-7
CASSQGGIGYEQYF
TGCGCCAGCAGCCAAGGGGGGATCGGGTACGAGCAGTACTTC